The 14 T cell receptor beta chains below come from one sample, sequenced in a study of CD8 T cells in Susac syndrome. RNA was extracted with the RNeasy kit, and a quantity of roughly 0.45 to 1 ug was reverse transcribed using random hexamers. TCRdb re-called the immunoSEQ multiplex PCR reads with MiXCR, one entry per CDR3 protein. Found here are more than 100,000 distinct CDR3 sequences, around 96% of them singletons; the top ten hold 0.13% to 0.15%. The specimen sequenced was CD4+ T cells from PBMCs. These receptor sequences come from a human donor with Susac syndrome.

The chain carries TRBV6-6 and TRBJ2-7; D remains ambiguous. CDR1 is MNHNY and CDR2 is SVGAGI in the germline V gene (reference sequence). V lost 5 bases and J lost 1, with 9 bases in between. The CDR3 extends over 13 amino acids. CDR3 bases: TGTGCCAGCAGTCCATCTGGGTCCTACGAGCAGTACTTC. Protein product: CASSPSGSYEQYF.

The genes are TRBV14 and TRBJ1-2; perhaps TRBD1 as D (6 bases). The CDR3 runs 14 residues. In germline, CDR1 is SGHDN, CDR2 FVKESK. V was trimmed by 6 bases and J by 5 bases, leaving 16 bases between them. Here the CDR3 reads CASSPGARRYGYTF. The CDR3 bases are TGTGCCAGCAGTCCGGGGGCCAGGCGGTATGGCTACACCTTC.

The rearrangement links TRBV18 to TRBJ2-3; 7 bases align to TRBD2. Trimming cost V 2 bases and J 3 bases; bases outside gene matches: 8. This CDR3 is built from 16 residues. Germline CDR1 is KGHSH and CDR2 is LQKENI. The CDR3 spells CASSPIWRESTDTQYF. The CDR3 DNA reads as TGTGCCAGCTCACCAATTTGGCGGGAGTCGACAGATACGCAGTATTTT.

This clonotype is a singleton in its sample. The chain joins TRBV20-1 to TRBJ2-1; 12 bases are shared with TRBD2. Trimming removed 5 bases from V and 7 bases from J; junction bases left unmatched: 6. CDR1 and CDR2 (germline): DFQATT, SNEGSKA (reference sequence). There are 14 residues in the CDR3. The CDR3 coding sequence is TGCAGTGCTCCCGGACTAGCGGGAATAAATGAGCAGTTCTTC. Its translation is CSAPGLAGINEQFF.

This chain uses TRBV2 with TRBJ1-2; D gene ambiguous. CDR1 SNHLY and CDR2 FYNNEI come from the germline V gene. Trimming took 2 bases from V and 4 from J, leaving 8 bases between them. The CDR3 is 13 residues long. The CDR3: CASSEIRTYGYTF. The CDR3 nucleotides read TGTGCCAGCAGTGAAATCAGGACCTATGGCTACACCTTC.

The chain links TRBV12-3 or TRBV12-4 to TRBJ1-2; 8 bases match TRBD1. Trimming at V came to 4 bases and at J to 3 bases, leaving 7 bases not matched to a gene. The CDR3 consists of 15 residues. The CDR3 nucleotides are TGTGCCAGCAGTTCCTCCGGACAGGGTCACTATGGCTACACCTTC. Translation gives CASSSSGQGHYGYTF.

The chain couples TRBV20-1 to TRBJ1-1; TRBD1 might be the D (5 bases). The CDR3 extends over 14 amino acids. V was cut by 7 bases and J by 3 bases, with 18 bases left in between. Germline V CDR1 and CDR2: DFQATT, SNEGSKA (reference sequence). The CDR3 DNA is TGCAGTGTCTTGGGGCCGCGCGCGGACACTGAAGCTTTCTTT. Translating it yields CSVLGPRADTEAFF.

The CDR3 reads CASKQKGPYEQYF. CDR3 bases: TGTGCCAGCAAGCAAAAGGGTCCCTACGAGCAGTACTTC. V gene TRBV2 combines with J gene TRBJ2-7; no clear D. Germline values: CDR1 SNHLY, CDR2 FYNNEI. With 7 bases removed from V and 2 bases from J, the gap between germline ends came to 12 bases. The CDR3 covers 13 residues.

The gene calls are TRBV25-1 and TRBJ2-6; no definite D call. In germline, CDR1 is MGHDK, CDR2 SYGVNS. V gave up 6 bases and J gave up 4 bases, with 4 bases separating them. The CDR3 runs 12 residues. The CDR3: CASREGANVLTF. CDR3 nucleotide sequence: TGTGCCAGCAGAGAAGGGGCCAACGTCCTGACTTTC.

The rearrangement links TRBV4-1 to TRBJ1-1; D possibly corresponds to TRBD1 (6 bases). The germline gives CDR1 MGHRA, CDR2 YSYEKL. CDR3 length: 14 amino acids. V lost 4 bases, J lost 4 bases, and 13 bases lay in between. CDR3 loop: CASSPFDRSTEAFF. Here the CDR3 DNA reads TGCGCCAGCAGCCCATTCGACAGGAGCACTGAAGCTTTCTTT.

The chain carries TRBV6-6 and TRBJ2-1; tentatively, D is TRBD1 (5 bases). This CDR3 spans 13 amino acids. CDR1 and CDR2 (germline): MNHNY, SVGAGI (reference sequence). Trimming took 7 bases from V and 10 from J, leaving 17 bases between them. The CDR3 region has the DNA TGTGCCAGCACCCGCCCAGGGTTGCGGGAGCAGTTCTTC. Amino acids: CASTRPGLREQFF.

This chain links TRBV7-9 with TRBJ2-2; TRBD2 agrees at 9 bases. In germline, CDR1 is SEHNR, CDR2 FQNEAQ (reference sequence). This CDR3 is built from 14 residues. Germline trimming cut 5 bases from V and 8 bases from J; bases unmatched to any gene: 6. This CDR3 is CASSNQREDGELFF. For the CDR3, the DNA is TGTGCCAGCAGCAATCAGCGGGAGGATGGGGAGCTGTTTTTT.

The rearrangement joins TRBV7-9 to TRBJ2-3; no reliable D call. Trimming took 2 bases from V and 10 from J, leaving 13 bases between them. CDR1 is SEHNR, CDR2 FQNEAQ, per germline (reference sequence). The CDR3 has 13 amino acids. CDR3: CASSLRPPGPQYF. In DNA, the CDR3 is TGTGCCAGCAGCTTAAGGCCCCCCGGTCCGCAGTATTTT. Variable domain in full (rest from reference TRBV7-9 and TRBJ2-3): DTGVSQNPRHKITKRGQNVTFRCDPISEHNRLYWYRQTLGQGPEFLTYFQNEAQLEKSRLLSDRFSAERPKGSFSTLEIQRTEQGDSAMYLCASSLRPPGPQYFGPGTRLTVL.

The V gene is TRBV18, the J gene TRBJ1-1; 8 bases agree with TRBD1. Germline CDR1 and CDR2: KGHSH and LQKENI. V shed 6 bases, J shed 6 bases, and the junction held 9 bases outside the gene matches. This CDR3 is built from 14 residues. The DNA for the CDR3 is TGTGCCAGCTCCAGGGGGCCTGCTACGGCTGAAGCTTTCTTT. It encodes CASSRGPATAEAFF.